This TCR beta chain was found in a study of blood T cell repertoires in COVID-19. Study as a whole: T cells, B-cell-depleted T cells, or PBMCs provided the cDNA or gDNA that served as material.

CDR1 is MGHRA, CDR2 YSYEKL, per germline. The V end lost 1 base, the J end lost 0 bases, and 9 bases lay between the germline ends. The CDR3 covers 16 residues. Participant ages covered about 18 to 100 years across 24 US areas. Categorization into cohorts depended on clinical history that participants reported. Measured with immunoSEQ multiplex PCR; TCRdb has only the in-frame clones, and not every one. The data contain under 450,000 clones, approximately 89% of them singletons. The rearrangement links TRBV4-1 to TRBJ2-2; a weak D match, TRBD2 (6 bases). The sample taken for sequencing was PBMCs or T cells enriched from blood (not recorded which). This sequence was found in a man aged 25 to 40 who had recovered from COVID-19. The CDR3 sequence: CASSQVAGSNTGELFF. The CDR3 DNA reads TGCGCCAGCAGCCAAGTCGCGGGGTCGAACACCGGGGAGCTGTTTTTT.